The 30 T cell receptor beta chains reported below all come from one sample, sequenced in a study of T cell responses to AZD1222 COVID-19 vaccine. TCRdb's copy holds only in-frame clones and misses some; the assay was immunoSEQ multiplex PCR. Found here are fewer than 200,000 clones, approximately 92% of them singletons; the top ten hold about 10%. The sample in question was peripheral blood, obtained on day 0 of AZD1222 vaccination. All receptors derive from an adult in good health.

The V gene is TRBV2, the J gene TRBJ2-1; 7 bases agree with TRBD2. CDR3 length equals 13 residues. Germline-derived CDR1 and CDR2 are SNHLY and FYNNEI. Trimming took 6 bases from V and 7 from J; bases not matched to a gene: 6. The CDR3 reads CASSRDYLNEQFF. In DNA form, the CDR3 reads TGTGCCAGCAGCCGGGACTACCTGAATGAGCAGTTCTTC.

The rearrangement links TRBV28 to TRBJ1-2; D is perhaps TRBD1 (6 bases). Germline CDR1 MDHEN, CDR2 SYDVKM. V lost 2 bases and J 3 bases, leaving 13 bases between the germline ends. The CDR3 sequence is 15 residues long. In DNA form, the CDR3 reads TGTGCCAGCAGTTTACCCGACAGGCCGTACTATGGCTACACCTTC. It yields the protein CASSLPDRPYYGYTF.

The rearrangement uses TRBV27 and TRBJ2-1; TRBD1 aligns across 8 bases. CDR3 length: 15 amino acids. Losses at the gene ends were 5 bases for V and 4 bases for J; bases not matched to a gene: 7. CDR1 MNHEY and CDR2 SMNVEV come from the germline V gene (reference sequence). CDR3 nucleotide sequence: TGTGCCAGCAGTCCCAAAGGACAGGGTTACAATGAGCAGTTCTTC. It translates to CASSPKGQGYNEQFF.

This clone was seen just once. The chain has TRBV6-2 or TRBV6-3 and TRBJ1-1; the D gene is possibly TRBD1 (6 bases). The CDR3 covers 14 residues. Trimming stripped 4 bases from V and 2 bases from J, with 11 bases between. Germline V gene sequence: CDR1 MNHEY, CDR2 SVGEGT. This CDR3 is CASSSDSVNTEAFF. In DNA, the CDR3 is TGTGCCAGCAGTTCGGACAGCGTCAACACTGAAGCTTTCTTT.

The CDR3 sequence is CASSLGQGLREQYF. In nucleotides, the CDR3 is TGTGCCAGCAGCTTAGGACAGGGACTACGGGAGCAGTACTTC. The chain recombines TRBV7-2 with TRBJ2-7; either TRBD1 or TRBD2 may supply D (7 bases each). V lost 1 base and J 7 bases, leaving 14 bases between the germline ends. Germline loops: CDR1 SGHTA, CDR2 FQGNSA. The CDR3 spans 14 residues.

The sample holds a few counts of this clone. V and J are TRBV6-1 and TRBJ1-4, with D unclear. Germline V gene sequence: CDR1 MNHNS, CDR2 SASEGT. V was cut by 1 base and J by 8 bases, with 14 bases left in between. The CDR3 consists of 15 residues. CDR3 sequence: CASSEGGYRQEKLFF. In DNA, the CDR3 is TGTGCCAGCAGTGAAGGGGGTTACCGTCAGGAAAAACTGTTTTTT.

The chain couples TRBV27 to TRBJ1-1; D perhaps matches TRBD1 (6 bases). V was shortened by 0 bases and J by 11 bases, with 10 bases between the two germline ends. The germline gives CDR1 MNHEY, CDR2 SMNVEV (reference sequence). The CDR3 extends over 12 amino acids. In DNA, the CDR3 is TGTGCCAGCAGTTTATCGGCAGGGGAGGCTTTCTTT. This translates into CASSLSAGEAFF.

The chain joins TRBV9 to TRBJ2-1; D is possibly TRBD1 (5 bases). V lost 0 bases and J lost 5, with 15 bases in between. The CDR3 totals 16 residues. Germline V CDR1 and CDR2: SGDLS, YYNGEE. CDR3 protein: CASSVAGLLEDNEQFF. The CDR3 bases are TGTGCCAGCAGCGTAGCAGGGCTCCTCGAGGACAATGAGCAGTTCTTC.

This rearrangement joins TRBV3-1 (or the pseudogene TRBV3-2) to TRBJ2-1, with TRBD2 identical over 8 bases. This CDR3 comprises 17 residues. V lost 2 bases to trimming and J lost 2 bases; unmatched junction nucleotides: 8. Germline V lookup: CDR1 LGHDT, CDR2 YNNKEL (reference sequence). CDR3 protein: CASSQIPAGGTYNEQFF. The CDR3, as DNA: TGTGCCAGCAGCCAAATCCCCGCGGGAGGTACCTACAATGAGCAGTTCTTC.

The chain employs TRBV2 and TRBJ2-5; no firm D call. There are 12 residues in the CDR3. Trimming pared 6 bases from V and 1 base from J, leaving 6 bases between. Germline V gene lookup returns CDR1 SNHLY and CDR2 FYNNEI. The CDR3 loop is CASREIQETQYF. CDR3 bases: TGTGCCAGCAGGGAGATCCAAGAGACCCAGTACTTC.

The chain combines TRBV6-5 with TRBJ2-4; D gene unclear. The germline CDR1 and CDR2 sequences are MNHEY and SVGAGI. Trimming cost V 5 bases and J 1 base, with 12 bases left between them. The CDR3 runs 15 residues. The CDR3 here is CASSPGHGAKNIQYF. CDR3 DNA: TGTGCCAGCAGTCCCGGCCATGGGGCCAAAAACATTCAGTACTTC.

This clone was observed a single time. The chain joins TRBV6-2 or TRBV6-3 to TRBJ2-3; 9 nucleotides line up with TRBD1. The CDR3 loop spans 15 amino acids. Germline CDR1 and CDR2: MNHEY and SVGEGT. V dropped 5 bases and J dropped 2; count of bases not matched to a gene: 5. CDR3 sequence (DNA): TGTGCCAGCAGTACTGGGGACAGGGACACAGATACGCAGTATTTT. This gives the protein CASSTGDRDTDTQYF.

This clone was picked up one time. The rearrangement joins TRBV18 to TRBJ2-2; D remains ambiguous. The germline CDR1 and CDR2 sequences are KGHSH and LQKENI. This CDR3 spans 14 amino acids. V gave up 6 bases and J gave up 1 base, with 9 bases separating them. CDR3 loop: CASSLDGNTGELFF. The CDR3 DNA sequence: TGTGCCAGCTCTCTCGACGGGAACACCGGGGAGCTGTTTTTT.

V and J are TRBV6-5 and TRBJ1-2; 7 bases align to TRBD1. This CDR3 has 12 residues. Per germline, CDR1 MNHEY and CDR2 SVGAGI. J lost 6 bases, V lost 7 bases, and 5 bases had no gene match. CDR3 amino acids: CASKGAVDGYTF. CDR3 DNA sequence: TGTGCCAGCAAGGGGGCAGTCGATGGCTACACCTTC.

In nucleotides, the CDR3 is TGTGCCACGGCGGACAAGGGGAACACTGAAGCTTTCTTT. It translates to CATADKGNTEAFF. This rearrangement joins TRBV24-1 to TRBJ1-1; D is perhaps TRBD1 (5 bases). The ends were cut back, 10 bases at V and 1 base at J, with 12 bases in the middle. The CDR3 consists of 13 residues. Germline CDR1 reads KGHDR; CDR2 reads SFDVKD.

This chain joins TRBV2 and TRBJ2-7; 10 positions match TRBD1. The ends lost 3 bases at V and 0 bases at J; junction bases unmatched: 2. The CDR3 spans 15 residues. The germline V gene encodes CDR1 SNHLY and CDR2 FYNNEI. In DNA form, the CDR3 reads TGTGCCAGCAGTGATAGGACAGGGGGCTCCTACGAGCAGTACTTC. Its translation is CASSDRTGGSYEQYF.

The rearrangement links TRBV2 to TRBJ2-4; 7 bases fit TRBD1. The CDR3 contains 14 residues. Germline CDR1 reads SNHLY; CDR2 reads FYNNEI. J lost 5 bases, V lost 4 bases, and 5 bases had no gene match. The CDR3 nucleotides are TGTGCCAGCAGTGGGGGACAGAGTGAAAACATTCAGTACTTC. Protein product: CASSGGQSENIQYF. Filled out from reference TRBV2 and TRBJ2-4, the complete variable domain reads EPEVTQTPSHQVTQMGQEVILRCVPISNHLYFYWYRQILGQKVEFLVSFYNNEISEKSEIFDDQFSVERPDGSNFTLKIRSTKLEDSAMYFCASSGGQSENIQYFGAGTRLSVL.

The V and J genes are TRBV2 and TRBJ2-4, with D maybe TRBD2 (6 bases). Trimming shortened V by 6 bases and J by 0 bases, and 9 bases separated the two germline ends. CDR1 is SNHLY and CDR2 is FYNNEI in the germline V gene. The CDR3 loop spans 14 amino acids. The CDR3, as DNA: TGTGCCAGCAGATCGGGGGTAGCCAAAAACATTCAGTACTTC. This encodes CASRSGVAKNIQYF.

The V call is TRBV4-1, the J call TRBJ1-5; no clear D gene. CDR3 length equals 13 residues. Deletions cut 0 bases from V and 3 bases from J, with 3 bases between. Germline lookup yields CDR1 MGHRA and CDR2 YSYEKL. The chain's CDR3 is CASSQEPNQPQHF. CDR3 bases: TGCGCCAGCAGCCAAGAACCCAATCAGCCCCAGCATTTT.

The V gene is TRBV9, the J gene TRBJ2-5; 8 bases map to TRBD2. This CDR3 has 14 residues. With 3 bases clipped from V and 5 bases from J, the junction kept 6 bases outside the gene matches. Germline V lookup: CDR1 SGDLS, CDR2 YYNGEE. The CDR3 loop reads CASSAGGAGETQYF. In DNA form, the CDR3 reads TGTGCCAGCAGCGCCGGGGGGGCAGGTGAGACCCAGTACTTC.

This clone was seen a single time. The chain carries TRBV11-2 and TRBJ2-7; TRBD1 matches at 12 bases. The CDR3 is 17 residues long. Germline-derived CDR1 and CDR2 are SGHAT and FQNNGV. V shed 5 bases, J shed 3 bases, and the junction held 11 bases outside the gene matches. The CDR3 coding sequence is TGTGCCAGCAGCGCGACGCCCGGGACAGGGGGCCACTACGAGCAGTACTTC. It translates to CASSATPGTGGHYEQYF.

V gene TRBV21-1 combines with J gene TRBJ2-7; the D segment call TRBD1 is taken from the table without a DNA check. TRBV21-1 is tagged as a pseudogene. The length of the CDR3 is 15 residues. The CDR3 reads CASSYTGLSPYEQYF. In DNA form, the CDR3 reads TGTGCCAGCAGCTATACAGGGCTAAGCCCCTACGAGCAGTACTTC.

This sequence joins TRBV7-2 and TRBJ2-7, with D tentatively TRBD1 (6 bases). V was clipped by 4 bases and J by 2 bases, with 12 bases between them. In germline, CDR1 is SGHTA, CDR2 FQGNSA. This CDR3 region has 14 residues. CDR3: CASSSNRVPYEQYF. CDR3 in DNA: TGTGCCAGCAGCTCGAACAGGGTGCCCTACGAGCAGTACTTC.

The CDR3 is CASSPGLVTASYNEQFF. The DNA of the CDR3 is TGCGCCAGCAGCCCGGGACTAGTTACGGCATCCTACAATGAGCAGTTCTTC. The rearrangement joins TRBV4-1 to TRBJ2-1, with 8 positions matching TRBD2. The J segment lost 1 base and the V segment lost 4 bases, leaving 9 bases of the junction unmatched. Looked up from germline, CDR1 is MGHRA and CDR2 is YSYEKL. The CDR3 is made up of 17 amino acids.

The chain combines TRBV5-1 with TRBJ1-4, with D unclear. Germline loops: CDR1 SGHRS, CDR2 YFSETQ. The CDR3 consists of 15 residues. The V end was cut by 4 bases, the J end by 7 bases, with 17 bases between. The CDR3 region is CASSTGGQRGEKLFF. The CDR3 DNA reads as TGCGCCAGCAGCACGGGAGGCCAGCGGGGTGAAAAACTGTTTTTT. Combining the CDR3 with reference TRBV5-1 and TRBJ1-4 gives the whole variable domain KAGVTQTPRYLIKTRGQQVTLSCSPISGHRSVSWYQQTPGQGLQFLFEYFSETQRNKGNFPGRFSGRQFSNSRSEMNVSTLELGDSALYLCASSTGGQRGEKLFFGSGTQLSVL.

The V gene is TRBV28, the J gene TRBJ1-2; D remains unclear. V was shortened by 6 bases and J by 4 bases, with 9 bases between the two germline ends. The CDR3 extends over 12 amino acids. The germline CDR1 and CDR2 sequences are MDHEN and SYDVKM. The CDR3 DNA reads as TGTGCCAGCAGGTTGGGAGTCTATGGCTACACCTTC. Translated, it gives CASRLGVYGYTF.

The chain employs TRBV3-1 (or the pseudogene TRBV3-2) and TRBJ2-7, with TRBD1 identical over 7 bases. CDR3 size: 14 residues. Germline V gene sequence: CDR1 LGHDT, CDR2 YNNKEL (reference sequence). V trimming: 2 bases; J trimming: 2 bases; junction bases outside the gene matches: 3. CDR3 in amino acids: CASSQTQGAYEQYV. The CDR3 DNA follows: TGTGCCAGCAGCCAAACTCAGGGGGCCTACGAGCAGTACGTC.

CDR3 DNA sequence: TGTGCCAGCAGCTTAAAGTGGGGGAACACCGGGGAGCTGTTTTTT. Translated: CASSLKWGNTGELFF. The V call is TRBV7-2, the J call TRBJ2-2; D gene uncertain. This CDR3 region has 15 residues. V was clipped by 2 bases and J by 1 base, with 8 bases between them. The germline gives CDR1 SGHTA, CDR2 FQGNSA. Variable domain in full (rest from reference TRBV7-2 and TRBJ2-2): GAGVSQSPSNKVTEKGKDVELRCDPISGHTALYWYRQSLGQGLEFLIYFQGNSAPDKSGLPSDRFSAERTGGSVSTLTIQRTQQEDSAVYLCASSLKWGNTGELFFGEGSRLTVL.

The chain recombines TRBV29-1 with TRBJ2-3, with D possibly matching TRBD2 (6 bases). Per germline, CDR1 SQVTM and CDR2 ANQGSEA. V gave up 4 bases and J gave up 5 bases, with 13 bases separating them. The CDR3 has 13 amino acids. CDR3 DNA sequence: TGCAGCGTTGGGTCTGGGGGGATAGATACGCAGTATTTT. Protein product: CSVGSGGIDTQYF.

The V gene is TRBV4-1, the J gene TRBJ1-1; 7 nucleotides line up with TRBD1. V lost 1 base and J lost 1; bases outside the gene matches: 15. The CDR3 extends over 19 amino acids. From germline, CDR1 is MGHRA and CDR2 YSYEKL. CDR3 nucleotides: TGCGCCAGCAGCCAAGTATTCAAGGGGGCAATAGGTCCGAACACTGAAGCTTTCTTT. Protein sequence: CASSQVFKGAIGPNTEAFF.